The rows below give T cell receptor beta chains drawn from one sample of a study of shared clonotypes between healthy human individuals. The protocol was immunoSEQ multiplex PCR, while the TCRdb copy is restricted to in-frame clones and leaves out a portion. The sample has 800,000 to 950,000 clones; just over 95% are singletons. Sequencing input: naive CD8+ T cells sorted from blood. These receptors came from a man aged 25-45 years in good health. CDR3s include the opening cysteine and the closing phenylalanine or tryptophan. A D gene is named only where the DNA matches it firmly. Expanded clones are given a class, and other clones once, few, many or no size at all.

d_call: TRBD2
v_call: TRBV11-2
cdr3_length: 19
j_call: TRBJ2-1
clone_size: .
cdr3_nt: TGTGCCAGCAGCTTAGATCTTGCTCCCGGACTAGCGGGAGGGCATGAGCAGTTCTTC
cdr3_aa: CASSLDLAPGLAGGHEQFF

d_call: .
v_call: TRBV10-3
cdr3_length: 10
j_call: TRBJ1-1
clone_size: .
cdr3_nt: TGTGCCACCTTAGGGGCAGAAGCTTTCTTT
cdr3_aa: CATLGAEAFF

d_call: .
v_call: TRBV15
cdr3_length: 16
j_call: TRBJ1-1
clone_size: once
cdr3_nt: TGTGCCACCAGCAGAGCAAATAGACCCCCGAACACTGAAGCTTTCTTT
cdr3_aa: CATSRANRPPNTEAFF

d_call: .
v_call: TRBV13
cdr3_length: 16
j_call: TRBJ2-3
clone_size: .
cdr3_nt: TGTGCCAGCAGCTTAACCATTCTTAGAGGGGCAGATACGCAGTATTTT
cdr3_aa: CASSLTILRGADTQYF

d_call: .
v_call: TRBV27
cdr3_length: 13
j_call: TRBJ2-1
clone_size: once
cdr3_nt: TGTGCCAGCGGCGGAGGGAGACACAATGAGCAGTTCTTC
cdr3_aa: CASGGGRHNEQFF

d_call: .
v_call: TRBV11-2
cdr3_length: 17
j_call: TRBJ2-1
clone_size: .
cdr3_nt: TGTGCCAGCAGCAACCCCGGGAGCGGGACACCCTACAATGAGCAGTTCTTC
cdr3_aa: CASSNPGSGTPYNEQFF

d_call: .
v_call: TRBV4-1
cdr3_length: 14
j_call: TRBJ1-5
clone_size: .
cdr3_nt: TGCGCCAGCAGCCATGGACCCTCGGGGAAGCCCCAGCATTTT
cdr3_aa: CASSHGPSGKPQHF

d_call: TRBD2
v_call: TRBV15
cdr3_length: 15
j_call: TRBJ2-1
clone_size: .
cdr3_nt: TGTGCCACCAGCACGACTAGCGGGGCCTACAATGAGCAGTTCTTC
cdr3_aa: CATSTTSGAYNEQFF

d_call: .
v_call: TRBV5-1
cdr3_length: 14
j_call: TRBJ2-1
clone_size: .
cdr3_nt: TGCGCCAGCAGCTTGGGGGGCAGGGCTAATGAGCAGTTCTTC
cdr3_aa: CASSLGGRANEQFF

d_call: .
v_call: TRBV29-1
cdr3_length: 14
j_call: TRBJ1-1
clone_size: .
cdr3_nt: TGCAGCGTTGAAGATCAATTTTTAGGCAGTGAAGCTTTCTTT
cdr3_aa: CSVEDQFLGSEAFF

d_call: .
v_call: TRBV5-1
cdr3_length: 15
j_call: TRBJ2-7
clone_size: .
cdr3_nt: TGCGCCAGCAGCTTATGGGACGGAGGAACCTACGAGCAGTACTTC
cdr3_aa: CASSLWDGGTYEQYF

d_call: .
v_call: TRBV2
cdr3_length: 14
j_call: TRBJ1-1
clone_size: .
cdr3_nt: TGTGCCAGCAACTTCAGCATCATGAACACTGAAGCTTTCTTT
cdr3_aa: CASNFSIMNTEAFF

d_call: TRBD2
v_call: TRBV7-9
cdr3_length: 16
j_call: TRBJ2-1
clone_size: .
cdr3_nt: TGTGCCAGCAGCTTACGAGGCGGGAGGGCCCACAATGAGCAGTTCTTC
cdr3_aa: CASSLRGGRAHNEQFF

d_call: TRBD1
v_call: TRBV7-9
cdr3_length: 16
j_call: TRBJ1-2
clone_size: .
cdr3_nt: TGTGCCAGCAGCTCTCATCCGACAGGGGGGGACTATGGCTACACCTTC
cdr3_aa: CASSSHPTGGDYGYTF

d_call: TRBD2
v_call: TRBV27
cdr3_length: 14
j_call: TRBJ2-1
clone_size: once
cdr3_nt: TGTGCCAGCAGTTTGGGAGGGCCGTACAATGAGCAGTTCTTC
cdr3_aa: CASSLGGPYNEQFF

d_call: TRBD1
v_call: TRBV2
cdr3_length: 16
j_call: TRBJ1-4
clone_size: .
cdr3_nt: TGTGCCAGCACCAGACGACAGGGTTGGTCTAATGAAAAACTGTTTTTT
cdr3_aa: CASTRRQGWSNEKLFF

d_call: TRBD2
v_call: TRBV5-1
cdr3_length: 15
j_call: TRBJ2-5
clone_size: .
cdr3_nt: TGCGCCAGCAGCCCGGGAGGTCTGCCCCCGGAGACCCAGTACTTC
cdr3_aa: CASSPGGLPPETQYF

d_call: .
v_call: TRBV21-1
cdr3_length: 14
j_call: TRBJ2-7
clone_size: .
cdr3_nt: TGTGCCAGCAAGCCCTACAGGAGCTCCTACGAGCAGTACTTC
cdr3_aa: CASKPYRSSYEQYF

d_call: .
v_call: TRBV28
cdr3_length: 13
j_call: TRBJ2-7
clone_size: .
cdr3_nt: TGTGCCAGCAGTCCATTAATCTCCTACGAGCAGTACTTC
cdr3_aa: CASSPLISYEQYF

d_call: .
v_call: TRBV27
cdr3_length: 15
j_call: TRBJ2-7
clone_size: .
cdr3_nt: TGTGCCAGCAGTTTATCGGGTGGCGGTACGAAGGAGCAGTACTTC
cdr3_aa: CASSLSGGGTKEQYF

d_call: .
v_call: TRBV9
cdr3_length: 15
j_call: TRBJ2-2
clone_size: .
cdr3_nt: TGTGCCAGCAGCGGTACAGGGATTCACACCGGGGAGCTGTTTTTT
cdr3_aa: CASSGTGIHTGELFF

d_call: .
v_call: TRBV5-4
cdr3_length: 13
j_call: TRBJ2-1
clone_size: .
cdr3_nt: TGTGCCAGCAGCTTAAGCGCAGCTACTGAGCAGTTCTTC
cdr3_aa: CASSLSAATEQFF

d_call: .
v_call: TRBV30
cdr3_length: 12
j_call: TRBJ2-7
clone_size: .
cdr3_nt: TGTGCCTGGAGTCCCCTTGGGTACGAGCAGTACTTC
cdr3_aa: CAWSPLGYEQYF

d_call: TRBD2
v_call: TRBV5-4
cdr3_length: 16
j_call: TRBJ2-7
clone_size: .
cdr3_nt: TGTGCCAGCAGCAACGGACTAGCGGGTCCCTCCTACGAGCAGTACTTC
cdr3_aa: CASSNGLAGPSYEQYF

d_call: .
v_call: TRBV5-1
cdr3_length: 12
j_call: TRBJ2-7
clone_size: .
cdr3_nt: TGCGCCAGCAGCTTGGAAGGCCTGGAGCAGTACTTC
cdr3_aa: CASSLEGLEQYF

d_call: TRBD2
v_call: TRBV4-1
cdr3_length: 14
j_call: TRBJ2-1
clone_size: .
cdr3_nt: TGCGCCAGCAGCACTGAGACTAGCGTCCATGAGCAGTTCTTC
cdr3_aa: CASSTETSVHEQFF

d_call: .
v_call: TRBV7-6
cdr3_length: 12
j_call: TRBJ2-1
clone_size: .
cdr3_nt: TGTGCCAGCAGCCACATAGACAATGAGCAGTTCTTC
cdr3_aa: CASSHIDNEQFF

d_call: TRBD2
v_call: TRBV7-6
cdr3_length: 14
j_call: TRBJ2-7
clone_size: .
cdr3_nt: TGTGCCAGCAGCTCCCCGGACGGCGGGGGTGAGCAGTACTTC
cdr3_aa: CASSSPDGGGEQYF

d_call: TRBD1
v_call: TRBV7-9
cdr3_length: 17
j_call: TRBJ2-1
clone_size: .
cdr3_nt: TGTGCCAGCAGCCTACGGACAGGGCGGGTAGCCCACAATGAGCAGTTCTTC
cdr3_aa: CASSLRTGRVAHNEQFF

d_call: TRBD1
v_call: TRBV4-1
cdr3_length: 14
j_call: TRBJ1-2
clone_size: .
cdr3_nt: TGCGCCAGCAGCCAAACAGGGGGAAGGTATGGCTACACCTTC
cdr3_aa: CASSQTGGRYGYTF

d_call: .
v_call: TRBV6-1
cdr3_length: 14
j_call: TRBJ1-1
clone_size: .
cdr3_nt: TGTGCCAGCAGTGTCCTAGGGACGAACACTGAAGCTTTCTTT
cdr3_aa: CASSVLGTNTEAFF

d_call: .
v_call: TRBV6-6
cdr3_length: 16
j_call: TRBJ1-5
clone_size: .
cdr3_nt: TGTGCCAGCAGTCGCAATGCGGACAGATCCCATCAGCCCCAGCATTTT
cdr3_aa: CASSRNADRSHQPQHF

d_call: TRBD2
v_call: TRBV7-3
cdr3_length: 15
j_call: TRBJ2-3
clone_size: .
cdr3_nt: TGTGCCAGCAGCCCGACTAGCGGAAGCACAGATACGCAGTATTTT
cdr3_aa: CASSPTSGSTDTQYF

d_call: TRBD2
v_call: TRBV29-1
cdr3_length: 14
j_call: TRBJ2-2
clone_size: .
cdr3_nt: TGCAGCGTCCTAGCGGGAGGGAACACCGGGGAGCTGTTTTTT
cdr3_aa: CSVLAGGNTGELFF

d_call: .
v_call: TRBV10-2
cdr3_length: 13
j_call: TRBJ2-7
clone_size: .
cdr3_nt: TGCGCCAGCAGCGGGGGAGTCTCCTACGAGCAGTACTTC
cdr3_aa: CASSGGVSYEQYF